In this sample, the clone carrying this T cell receptor (beta chain) turned up once. Its target is unknown. Profiled with immunoSEQ multiplex PCR; TCRdb holds only in-frame clones, not every one. The table has approximately 53,000 clones, roughly 80% seen once. This specimen comes from a study of cytotoxic CD8 clonotypes in ibrutinib-treated CLL. About the research overall: Of the patients, about a dozen were relapsed/refractory, some 15 treatment-naive and about 17 IGHV unmutated. General study findings and limits: A rise in clonality was seen at ibrutinib response, and a fall back toward baseline was seen at progression. Sustained-remission and progressing patients were not sampled at matched times.

The germline V gene has CDR1 SGHRS and CDR2 YFSETQ. With 4 bases removed from V and 2 bases from J, the gap between germline ends came to 7 bases. The CDR3 length is 13 residues. As input for TCR beta libraries, roughly 2.1 micrograms of genomic DNA came from cryopreserved PBMCs. The sample here was PBMCs, taken after 24 months of ibrutinib treatment. V and J are TRBV5-1 and TRBJ1-3; D unresolved. The receptor comes from a human donor with chronic lymphocytic leukemia. The CDR3 reads CASSNPPGNTIYF. CDR3 sequence (DNA): TGCGCCAGCAGCAACCCTCCTGGAAACACCATATATTTT.